A selection of T cell receptor beta chains follows, all from one sample in a study of T cell repertoires in cytomegalovirus infection. Antigens of these TCRs are unknown. MiXCR was run by TCRdb on the reads, yielding one entry per CDR3 protein. The sample holds about 46,000 distinct CDR3 sequences, 20% seen once. The sample taken for sequencing was PBMCs, sequenced either directly or after in vitro stimulation (not recorded which). Receptors originate from a human donor in good health (CMV status not recorded). Some clones in this sample may be carry-over from other donors' samples. The CDR3 runs from the conserved cysteine through the conserved F or W. A D gene is named only where the DNA matches it firmly. Clone sizes are given selectively: once, few, many, or a class where the clone is expanded.

.,.,TRBJ2-3,TRBV7-8,CATAPGVADTQYF,TGTGCCACCGCCCCCGGTGTGGCGGATACGCAGTATTTT
many,.,TRBJ2-6,TRBV12-3/TRBV12-4,CASSYRASGANVLTF,TGTGCCAGCAGTTACAGGGCATCCGGGGCCAACGTCCTGACTTTC
many,.,TRBJ1-5,TRBV7-9,CASSSRQADKGRQSQPQHF,TGTGCCAGCAGCTCCCGGCAGGCTGACAAAGGTCGGCAATCTCAGCCCCAGCATTTT
many,.,TRBJ1-2,TRBV12-3/TRBV12-4,CASSFLGVGYTF,TGTGCCAGCAGTTTTTTGGGGGTTGGCTACACCTTC
few,.,TRBJ2-7,TRBV7-2,CASSLRRGLEQYF,TGTGCCAGCAGCTTAAGAAGGGGACTCGAGCAGTACTTC
many,.,TRBJ1-5,TRBV7-2,CASSAYPGQPQHF,TGTGCCAGCAGCGCTTACCCAGGGCAGCCCCAGCATTTT
.,.,TRBJ2-7,TRBV10-3,CAMGGGGVKDEQYF,TGTGCCATGGGAGGGGGCGGGGTAAAGGACGAGCAGTACTTC
.,.,TRBJ2-3,TRBV7-8,CASRPGGTDTQYF,TGTGCCTCCAGGCCCGGTGGGACAGATACGCAGTATTTT
.,TRBD2,TRBJ2-1,TRBV12-3/TRBV12-4,CASTHSSGGYIEQFF,TGTGCCAGCACCCACTCGTCGGGGGGATACATTGAGCAGTTCTTC
few,.,TRBJ2-1,TRBV9,CASSVPWGEQFF,TGTGCCAGCAGCGTCCCCTGGGGGGAGCAGTTCTTC
many,.,TRBJ1-2,TRBV7-2,CASSLLQNYGYTF,TGTGCCAGCAGCTTGTTACAGAACTATGGCTACACCTTC
.,.,TRBJ1-2,TRBV4-1,CASSHNQLGDSNYGYTF,TGCGCCAGCAGTCACAATCAGCTAGGAGATAGTAACTATGGCTACACCTTC
.,.,TRBJ1-3,TRBV27,CASKGWGGSNTIYF,TGTGCCAGCAAGGGGTGGGGAGGTTCGAACACCATATATTTT
.,TRBD1,TRBJ2-7,TRBV6-1,CASSRQGLFYEQYF,TGTGCCAGCAGTAGACAGGGGTTATTCTACGAGCAGTACTTC
.,.,TRBJ1-1,TRBV27,CASKGIGDGNEAFF,TGTGCCAGCAAGGGGATCGGGGACGGGAATGAAGCTTTCTTT
many,TRBD2,TRBJ2-1,TRBV12-3/TRBV12-4,CASSSGTSGENNEQFF,TGTGCCAGCAGTAGTGGGACTAGCGGGGAAAACAATGAGCAGTTCTTC
few,.,TRBJ2-7,TRBV7-3,CASSLSPRYEQYF,TGTGCCAGCAGCTTAAGCCCCCGCTACGAGCAGTACTTC
.,.,TRBJ1-6,TRBV20-1,CSARDSQNNSPLHF,TGCAGTGCTAGAGATTCACAGAATAATTCACCCCTCCACTTT
many,TRBD2,TRBJ2-3,TRBV7-2,CASSLRTSGRGSDTQYF,TGTGCCAGCAGCTTAAGGACTAGCGGGAGGGGATCAGATACGCAGTATTTT
few,.,TRBJ1-6,TRBV7-9,CASSSDTLNSPLHF,TGTGCCAGCAGCTCGGACACACTAAATTCACCCCTCCACTTT
few,.,TRBJ1-2,TRBV5-5,CASSLQSHQPYGYTF,TGTGCCAGCAGCCTTCAAAGTCATCAGCCCTATGGCTACACCTTC
.,.,TRBJ2-3,TRBV20-1,CSASKLARGDTQYF,TGCAGTGCTAGTAAGCTAGCGCGGGGAGATACGCAGTATTTT
medium-sized,TRBD2,TRBJ2-1,TRBV7-2,CASSTPGLLTF,TGTGCCAGCAGCACTCCGGGACTATTAACCTTC
few,.,TRBJ2-7,TRBV30,CAWRGLSYEQYF,TGTGCCTGGAGAGGACTTAGCTACGAGCAGTACTTC
many,TRBD2,TRBJ2-1,TRBV7-8,CASSRPGTSGDNEQFF,TGTGCCAGCAGCCGCCCCGGGACTAGCGGAGACAATGAGCAGTTCTTC
once,TRBD1,TRBJ1-5,TRBV6-2/TRBV6-3,CASSYRDSHQPQHF,TGTGCCAGCAGTTACCGGGACAGTCATCAGCCCCAGCATTTT
.,.,TRBJ2-2,TRBV9,CASSVSWTYTGELFF,TGTGCCAGCAGCGTATCTTGGACCTACACCGGGGAGCTGTTTTTT
medium-sized,TRBD2,TRBJ2-5,TRBV5-4,CASRPSGNQETQYF,TGTGCCAGCAGGCCTAGCGGGAACCAAGAGACCCAGTACTTC
many,.,TRBJ1-3,TRBV7-6,CASSLSENTIYF,TGTGCCAGCAGCTTATCCGAAAACACCATATATTTT
few,.,TRBJ1-2,TRBV7-9,CASSLAGSYGGYTF,TGTGCCAGCAGCTTAGCTGGGTCATACGGGGGCTACACCTTC
many,.,TRBJ1-1,TRBV28,CASSSTVLMNTEAFF,TGTGCCAGCAGTTCGACAGTCTTGATGAACACTGAAGCTTTCTTT
few,TRBD2,TRBJ2-1,TRBV12-3/TRBV12-4,CASTTSGSWGNEQFF,TGTGCCAGCACGACTAGCGGGAGCTGGGGCAATGAGCAGTTCTTC
medium-sized,.,TRBJ2-5,TRBV28,CASSLWRFQSETQYF,TGTGCCAGCAGTTTATGGAGGTTTCAATCGGAGACCCAGTACTTC
many,TRBD2,TRBJ2-2,TRBV7-9,CASSRTSGDTGELFF,TGTGCCAGCAGCCGGACTAGCGGGGACACCGGGGAGCTGTTTTTT
.,TRBD1,TRBJ1-5,TRBV4-2,CASSQDNVRQGGNQPQHF,TGTGCCAGCAGCCAAGATAACGTGAGACAGGGGGGCAATCAGCCCCAGCATTTT
many,.,TRBJ2-3,TRBV7-2,CASSSPTGSDTQYF,TGTGCCAGCAGCTCTCCAACAGGGTCAGATACGCAGTATTTT
few,.,TRBJ2-7,TRBV7-8,CASSLVRPYEQYF,TGTGCCAGCAGCTTAGTAAGGCCCTACGAGCAGTACTTC
.,TRBD2,TRBJ2-3,TRBV20-1,CSARLAGGTTDTQYF,TGCAGTGCTAGATTAGCGGGGGGCACCACAGATACGCAGTATTTT
many,TRBD2,TRBJ2-7,TRBV7-2,CASSFTSGGYYEQYF,TGTGCCAGCAGCTTTACTAGCGGGGGCTACTACGAGCAGTACTTC
.,.,TRBJ2-5,TRBV5-6,CASSPHPAGVFGETQYF,TGTGCCAGCAGCCCCCACCCTGCAGGGGTTTTTGGAGAGACCCAGTACTTC
.,TRBD1,TRBJ2-7,TRBV14,CASSLRGREQYF,TGTGCCAGCAGCCTAAGGGGGCGCGAGCAGTACTTC